Shown below are 28 T cell receptor beta chains from a single sample sequenced in a study of blood T cell repertoires in COVID-19. The protocol was immunoSEQ multiplex PCR, while the TCRdb copy is restricted to in-frame clones and leaves out a portion. The sample carries hundreds of thousands of clones, 85% to 90% recorded once. The sample taken for sequencing was peripheral blood. These TCRs come from a woman in her thirties with acute or convalescent COVID-19.

The CDR3 DNA is TGTGCCAGCAGCCAGCGGGACGGGGGGGCTTACGAGCAGTACTTC. It is translated as CASSQRDGGAYEQYF. This chain links TRBV3-1 (or the pseudogene TRBV3-2) with TRBJ2-7; TRBD2 aligns across 8 bases. Germline V gene lookup returns CDR1 LGHDT and CDR2 YNNKEL (reference sequence). The CDR3 totals 15 residues. The J segment lost 4 bases and the V segment lost 3 bases, leaving 8 bases of the junction unmatched.

The chain links TRBV11-1 to TRBJ2-5, with D possibly matching TRBD1 (5 bases). Germline values: CDR1 SGHAT, CDR2 FQDESV (reference sequence). Deletions cut 3 bases from V and 1 base from J, with 9 bases between. The CDR3 contains 14 residues. CDR3 sequence (DNA): TGTGCCAGCAGCTTTGGGGCAGGCCAAGAGACCCAGTACTTC. Translation gives CASSFGAGQETQYF. Together with reference TRBV11-1 and TRBJ2-5, the CDR3 gives the full variable domain: EAEVAQSPRYKITEKSQAVAFWCDPISGHATLYWYRQILGQGPELLVQFQDESVVDDSQLPKDRFSAERLKGVDSTLKIQPAELGDSAMYLCASSFGAGQETQYFGPGTRLLVL.

DNA for the CDR3: TGTGCCAGCAGCTTGGTCGGGGGGAGTGACGAGCAGTACTTC. Amino acids: CASSLVGGSDEQYF. The chain combines TRBV5-5 with TRBJ2-7; 7 nucleotides line up with TRBD2. The CDR3 contains 14 residues. Germline trimming cut 0 bases from V and 5 bases from J; bases unmatched to any gene: 5. From germline, CDR1 is SGHKS and CDR2 YYEKEE (reference sequence). The full variable domain, in which reference TRBV5-5 and TRBJ2-7 provide the parts outside the CDR3, is DAGVTQSPTHLIKTRGQQVTLRCSPISGHKSVSWYQQVLGQGPQFIFQYYEKEERGRGNFPDRFSARQFPNYSSELNVNALLLGDSALYLCASSLVGGSDEQYFGPGTRLTVT.

This chain uses TRBV29-1 with TRBJ1-1; perhaps TRBD1 as D (5 bases). V was shortened by 4 bases and J by 1 base, with 10 bases between the two germline ends. The germline gives CDR1 SQVTM, CDR2 ANQGSEA. This CDR3 spans 13 amino acids. The CDR3 sequence: CSVGGGANTEAFF. The CDR3 region has the DNA TGCAGCGTTGGAGGAGGGGCGAACACTGAAGCTTTCTTT.

The chain has TRBV2 and TRBJ1-2; tentatively, D is TRBD1 (6 bases). The CDR3 consists of 14 residues. CDR1 and CDR2 (germline): SNHLY, FYNNEI. The V end was cut by 7 bases, the J end by 8 bases, with 20 bases between. CDR3 amino acids: CASTRSYRVGGYTF. The CDR3 DNA follows: TGTGCCAGCACCCGTTCTTACAGGGTTGGCGGCTACACCTTC.

This clone was recorded only once. The rearrangement uses TRBV7-9 and TRBJ2-5, with D maybe TRBD1 (5 bases). Looked up from germline, CDR1 is SEHNR and CDR2 is FQNEAQ (reference sequence). The V end lost 5 bases, the J end lost 0 bases, and 10 bases lay between the germline ends. The length of the CDR3 is 14 residues. The CDR3: CASSRRQNQETQYF. The CDR3, as DNA: TGTGCCAGCAGCCGACGACAGAACCAAGAGACCCAGTACTTC. The full variable domain, completed using reference TRBV7-9 and TRBJ2-5, is DTGVSQNPRHKITKRGQNVTFRCDPISEHNRLYWYRQTLGQGPEFLTYFQNEAQLEKSRLLSDRFSAERPKGSFSTLEIQRTEQGDSAMYLCASSRRQNQETQYFGPGTRLLVL.

This clone was observed a handful of times. This chain uses TRBV11-2 with TRBJ1-3; no definite D call. This CDR3 region has 15 residues. CDR1 SGHAT and CDR2 FQNNGV come from the germline V gene. The V end was cut by 5 bases, the J end by 3 bases, with 14 bases between. CDR3 in DNA: TGTGCCAGCAGCCTGAGGGCTTACGGTGGAAACACCATATATTTT. Translating gives CASSLRAYGGNTIYF.

This sequence joins TRBV3-1 (or the pseudogene TRBV3-2) and TRBJ2-5; no firm D call. The CDR3 consists of 15 residues. The germline gives CDR1 LGHDT, CDR2 YNNKEL (reference sequence). The V gene lost 4 bases and the J gene lost 5 bases, with 17 bases spanning the gap. The CDR3 sequence is CASSPPEAWVETQYF. CDR3 coding DNA: TGTGCCAGCAGCCCCCCAGAGGCGTGGGTTGAGACCCAGTACTTC.

This sequence joins TRBV18 and TRBJ1-4, with D unclear. Trimming removed 3 bases at V and 0 bases at J, with 8 bases between. The CDR3 has 15 residues. In germline, CDR1 is KGHSH, CDR2 LQKENI. CDR3 nucleotide sequence: TGTGCCAGCTCACCGGCAGGCGCAACTAATGAAAAACTGTTTTTT. Protein: CASSPAGATNEKLFF.

The chain has TRBV7-9 and TRBJ2-1; 7 bases are a match to TRBD2. Losses at the gene ends were 1 base for V and 10 bases for J; bases not matched to a gene: 10. Germline lookup yields CDR1 SEHNR and CDR2 FQNEAQ (reference sequence). The CDR3 loop spans 15 amino acids. The CDR3 nucleotides are TGTGCCAGCAGCTTAGGACTAGCCGGGGTTGGGGAGCAGTTCTTC. Protein: CASSLGLAGVGEQFF.

This clone was counted between two and nine times. This chain links TRBV18 with TRBJ2-2; weak D call: TRBD1 (5 bases). Trimming took 2 bases from V and 0 from J, leaving 13 bases between them. This CDR3 spans 17 amino acids. In germline, CDR1 is KGHSH, CDR2 LQKENI. The CDR3 DNA follows: TGTGCCAGCTCACCAGACAGACTTAGGGCGAACACCGGGGAGCTGTTTTTT. Translation: CASSPDRLRANTGELFF. The full variable domain, with the rest looked up from reference TRBV18 and TRBJ2-2, is NAGVMQNPRHLVRRRGQEARLRCSPMKGHSHVYWYRQLPEEGLKFMVYLQKENIIDESGMPKERFSAEFPKEGPSILRIQQVVRGDSAAYFCASSPDRLRANTGELFFGEGSRLTVL.

In this sample, this clone turned up a few times. The V and J genes are TRBV7-9 and TRBJ1-1; the match to TRBD1 covers 10 bases. Germline CDR1 is SEHNR and CDR2 is FQNEAQ (reference sequence). The CDR3 spans 13 residues. V shed 4 bases, J shed 8 bases, and the junction held 4 bases outside the gene matches. CDR3 nucleotides: TGTGCCAGCAGCTACCAGGACAGGGGGGAAGCTTTCTTT. Translating gives CASSYQDRGEAFF.

The chain links TRBV10-2 to TRBJ2-7; 7 bases agree with TRBD1. CDR3 length: 18 amino acids. V lost 4 bases, J lost 3 bases, and 18 bases stayed unmatched. Per germline, CDR1 WSHSY and CDR2 SAAADI. The CDR3 sequence: CASSVGFVGTAEIYEQYF. CDR3 DNA sequence: TGCGCCAGCAGTGTGGGCTTTGTTGGGACAGCGGAAATCTACGAGCAGTACTTC.

This chain links TRBV7-9 with TRBJ2-5; D unclear. This CDR3 has 11 amino acids. Germline lookup yields CDR1 SEHNR and CDR2 FQNEAQ (reference sequence). Deletions cut 6 bases from V and 5 bases from J, with 7 bases between. In nucleotides, the CDR3 is TGTGCCAGCAGTTCCTTCGAGACCCAGTACTTC. Its translation is CASSSFETQYF. Full variable domain (outside the CDR3, taken from reference TRBV7-9 and TRBJ2-5): DTGVSQNPRHKITKRGQNVTFRCDPISEHNRLYWYRQTLGQGPEFLTYFQNEAQLEKSRLLSDRFSAERPKGSFSTLEIQRTEQGDSAMYLCASSSFETQYFGPGTRLLVL.

V gene TRBV4-1 combines with J gene TRBJ1-2; D uncertain. The germline gives CDR1 MGHRA, CDR2 YSYEKL. The length of the CDR3 is 14 residues. V lost 1 base, J lost 8 bases, and 14 bases lay in between. The chain's CDR3 is CASSQVLSGYGYTF. For the CDR3, the DNA is TGCGCCAGCAGCCAAGTATTGTCCGGGTACGGCTACACCTTC.

The rearrangement joins TRBV10-3 to TRBJ1-2; TRBD1 is a possible D gene (6 bases). V was pared by 6 bases and J by 6 bases, with 17 bases between. This CDR3 is 14 amino acids long. Per the germline V gene, CDR1 is ENHRY and CDR2 is SYGVKD. CDR3 sequence (DNA): TGTGCCATCAGCGATGGAACTCGGACAGATGGCTACACCTTC. The encoded protein is CAISDGTRTDGYTF.

This clone was observed a single time. This chain joins TRBV6-5 and TRBJ1-4; TRBD1 matches 10 bases. The CDR3 extends over 14 amino acids. The V and J ends lost 6 bases and 6 bases, in that order; junction bases with no gene match: 4. Germline CDR1 and CDR2: MNHEY and SVGAGI. DNA of the CDR3: TGTGCCAGCAGGGGGACAGGGGTGGATGAAAAACTGTTTTTT. Amino acid sequence: CASRGTGVDEKLFF.

V usage is TRBV6-1 and J usage is TRBJ2-1, with 10 positions matching TRBD1. The CDR3 covers 15 residues. Looked up from germline, CDR1 is MNHNS and CDR2 is SASEGT. The V segment lost 3 bases and the J segment 1 base; nucleotides outside the gene matches: 0. CDR3 residues: CASSEDRGSYNEQFF. Written as DNA, the CDR3 is TGTGCCAGCAGTGAGGACAGGGGGTCCTACAATGAGCAGTTCTTC.

V usage is TRBV4-1 and J usage is TRBJ2-1, with a weak D call TRBD1 (6 bases). Germline CDR1 is MGHRA and CDR2 is YSYEKL. CDR3 length equals 14 residues. Trimming pared 4 bases from V and 9 bases from J, leaving 16 bases between. CDR3 amino acids: CASSRLQGLVEQFF. The CDR3 coding sequence is TGCGCCAGCAGCCGCTTGCAGGGGTTGGTTGAGCAGTTCTTC.

Concerning this clone: The same CDR3 also results from other DNA sequences found in this sample. V usage is TRBV11-2 and J usage is TRBJ2-2; possibly TRBD2 for D (6 bases). The CDR3 extends over 12 amino acids. Trimming removed 5 bases from V and 6 bases from J, with 7 bases in between. Germline V lookup: CDR1 SGHAT, CDR2 FQNNGV. The CDR3 nucleotides read TGTGCCAGCAGCCGGGGGTCCGGGGAGCTGTTTTTT. Residues: CASSRGSGELFF.

This clone showed up just a few times. The V gene is TRBV5-1, the J gene TRBJ1-1; TRBD1 matches at 9 bases. J was trimmed by 0 bases and V by 1 base; bases with no gene match: 7. The CDR3 runs to 17 residues. CDR1 and CDR2 (germline): SGHRS, YFSETQ. The CDR3 sequence is CASSLRGQGSLNTEAFF. CDR3 nucleotide sequence: TGCGCCAGCAGCTTGCGGGGACAGGGTTCTTTGAACACTGAAGCTTTCTTT.

In this sample, this clone turned up once. The chain employs TRBV12-3 or TRBV12-4 and TRBJ1-2; the match to TRBD1 covers 9 bases. The J segment lost 5 bases and the V segment lost 6 bases, leaving 4 bases of the junction unmatched. This CDR3 has 13 amino acids. In nucleotides, the CDR3 is TGTGCCAGCAGGCGAGGACAGGGGTATGGCTACACCTTC. Its translation is CASRRGQGYGYTF.

This sequence joins TRBV28 and TRBJ2-7, with D perhaps TRBD1 (6 bases). V was cut by 5 bases and J by 2 bases, with 16 bases left in between. Germline CDR1 MDHEN, CDR2 SYDVKM. The CDR3 runs to 15 residues. For the CDR3, the DNA is TGTGCCAGCAGTCCCCAGGGGTCCCCTACCTACGAGCAGTACTTC. Protein product: CASSPQGSPTYEQYF.

The chain carries TRBV27 and TRBJ1-2, with a possible D match to TRBD1 (6 bases). CDR1 MNHEY and CDR2 SMNVEV come from the germline V gene (reference sequence). The CDR3 totals 12 residues. Trimming shortened V by 7 bases and J by 6 bases, and 12 bases separated the two germline ends. Here the CDR3 DNA reads TGTGCCAGCATCGGGGGGCAGGATGGCTACACCTTC. It yields the protein CASIGGQDGYTF.

V gene TRBV19 combines with J gene TRBJ1-5; D perhaps matches TRBD1 (6 bases). The CDR3 is 15 residues long. With 5 bases removed from V and 4 bases from J, the gap between germline ends came to 15 bases. The germline V gene encodes CDR1 LNHDA and CDR2 SQIVND (reference sequence). DNA for the CDR3: TGTGCCAGTAGTTATCGGACAGAAAAGAATCAGCCCCAGCATTTT. Protein product: CASSYRTEKNQPQHF.

The chain employs TRBV6-5 and TRBJ2-7, with 7 bases aligning to TRBD2. Germline V gene data show CDR1 as MNHEY and CDR2 as SVGAGI. The V gene end was trimmed by 6 bases and the J gene end by 3 bases; junction bases not matched to a gene: 8. There are 14 residues in the CDR3. The CDR3 is CASSRSERGYEQYF. The CDR3, as DNA: TGTGCCAGCAGCAGAAGCGAGCGGGGCTACGAGCAGTACTTC.

The genes are TRBV10-2 and TRBJ2-3; D may be TRBD1 (5 bases). Germline V lookup: CDR1 WSHSY, CDR2 SAAADI. V lost 3 bases and J 4 bases, leaving 8 bases between the germline ends. This CDR3 is 13 amino acids long. For the CDR3, the DNA is TGCGCCAGCAGTGATAGGGGCTCAGATACGCAGTATTTT. Protein: CASSDRGSDTQYF.

The rearrangement uses TRBV30 and TRBJ1-3; the D gene is possibly TRBD1 (6 bases). CDR3 length equals 15 residues. V gave up 1 base and J gave up 4 bases, with 14 bases separating them. Germline V gives CDR1 GTSNPN, CDR2 SVGIG (reference sequence). CDR3 in amino acids: CAWSELGGRGNTIYF. CDR3 DNA: TGTGCCTGGAGTGAGTTGGGGGGGCGAGGAAACACCATATATTTT.